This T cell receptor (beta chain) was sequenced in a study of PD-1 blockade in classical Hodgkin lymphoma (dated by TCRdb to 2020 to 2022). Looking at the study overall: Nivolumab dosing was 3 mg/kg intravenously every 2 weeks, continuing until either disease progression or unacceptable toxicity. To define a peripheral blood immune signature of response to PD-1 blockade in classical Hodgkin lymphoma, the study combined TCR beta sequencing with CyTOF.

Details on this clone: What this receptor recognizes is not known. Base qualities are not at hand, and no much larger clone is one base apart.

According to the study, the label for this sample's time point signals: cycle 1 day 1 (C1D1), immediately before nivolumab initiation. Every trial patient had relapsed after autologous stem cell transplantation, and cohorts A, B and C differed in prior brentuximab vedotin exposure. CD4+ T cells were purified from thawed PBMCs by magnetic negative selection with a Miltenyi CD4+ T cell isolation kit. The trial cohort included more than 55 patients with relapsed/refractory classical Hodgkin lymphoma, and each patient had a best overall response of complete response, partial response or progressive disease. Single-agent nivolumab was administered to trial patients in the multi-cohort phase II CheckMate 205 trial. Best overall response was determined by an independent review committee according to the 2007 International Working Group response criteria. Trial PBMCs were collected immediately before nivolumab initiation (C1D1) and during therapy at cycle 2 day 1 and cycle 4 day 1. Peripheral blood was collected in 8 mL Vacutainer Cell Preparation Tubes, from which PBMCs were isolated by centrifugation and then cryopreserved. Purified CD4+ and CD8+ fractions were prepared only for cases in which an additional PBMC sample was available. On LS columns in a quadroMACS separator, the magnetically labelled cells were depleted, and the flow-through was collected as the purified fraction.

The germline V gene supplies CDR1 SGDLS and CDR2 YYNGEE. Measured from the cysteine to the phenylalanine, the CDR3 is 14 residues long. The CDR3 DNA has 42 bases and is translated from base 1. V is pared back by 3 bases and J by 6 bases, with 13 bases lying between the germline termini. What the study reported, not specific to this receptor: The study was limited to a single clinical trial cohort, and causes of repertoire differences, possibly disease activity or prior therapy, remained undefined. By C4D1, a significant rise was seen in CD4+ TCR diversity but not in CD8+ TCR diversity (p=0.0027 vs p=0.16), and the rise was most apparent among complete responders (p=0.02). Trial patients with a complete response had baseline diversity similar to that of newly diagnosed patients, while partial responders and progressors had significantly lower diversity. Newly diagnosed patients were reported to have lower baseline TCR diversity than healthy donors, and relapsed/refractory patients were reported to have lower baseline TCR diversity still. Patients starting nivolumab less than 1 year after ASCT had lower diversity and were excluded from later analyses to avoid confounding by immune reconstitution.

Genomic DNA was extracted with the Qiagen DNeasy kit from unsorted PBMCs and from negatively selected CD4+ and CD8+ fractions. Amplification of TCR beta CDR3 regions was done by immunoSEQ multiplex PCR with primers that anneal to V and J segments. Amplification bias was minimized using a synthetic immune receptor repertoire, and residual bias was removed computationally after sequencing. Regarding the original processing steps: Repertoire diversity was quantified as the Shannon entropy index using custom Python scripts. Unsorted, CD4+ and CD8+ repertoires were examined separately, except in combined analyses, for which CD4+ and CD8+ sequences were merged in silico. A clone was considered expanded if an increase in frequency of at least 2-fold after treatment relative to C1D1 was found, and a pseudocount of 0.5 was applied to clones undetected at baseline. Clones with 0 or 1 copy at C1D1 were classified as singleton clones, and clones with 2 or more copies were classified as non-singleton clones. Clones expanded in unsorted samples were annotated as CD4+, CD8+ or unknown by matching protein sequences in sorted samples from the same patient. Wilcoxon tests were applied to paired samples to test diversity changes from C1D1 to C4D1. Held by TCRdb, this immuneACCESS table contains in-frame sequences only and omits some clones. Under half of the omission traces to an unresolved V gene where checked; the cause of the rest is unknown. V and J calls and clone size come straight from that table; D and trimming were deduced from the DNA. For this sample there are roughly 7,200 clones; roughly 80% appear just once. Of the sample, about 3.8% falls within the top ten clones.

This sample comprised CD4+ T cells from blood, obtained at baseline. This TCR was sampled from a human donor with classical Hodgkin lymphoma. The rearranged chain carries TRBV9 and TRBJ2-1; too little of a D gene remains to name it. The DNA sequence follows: TGTGCCAGCAGCGCCGACGTTTTGGCCAATGAGCAGTTCTTC. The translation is CASSADVLANEQFF. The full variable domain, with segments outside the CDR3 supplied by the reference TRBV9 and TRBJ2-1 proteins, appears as DSGVTQTPKHLITATGQRVTLRCSPRSGDLSVYWYQQSLDQGLQFLIQYYNGEERAKGNILERFSAQQFPDLHSELNLSSLELGDSALYFCASSADVLANEQFFGPGTRLTVL.